The clone carrying this T cell receptor (beta chain) was recorded only once. What it recognizes is unknown. The data were taken from a study of regulatory T cells in long-lasting Graves disease. Study-wide results and limits: TRBV28, TRBJ1-2 and TRBJ2-5 were segments that persistent disease favored.

This CDR3 has 15 amino acids. V lost 4 bases and J lost 2; bases outside the gene matches: 2. Germline V CDR1 and CDR2: ENHRY, SYGVKD. Investigators prepared the TCR beta libraries by applying iRepertoire HTBI primers and Arm-PCR of CDR3 regions. Each CDR3 protein is one row after TCRdb ran MiXCR on the multiplex PCR reads. This sample has 440,000 or so distinct CDR3 sequences, with approximately 16% found just once. Regarding time point: newly diagnosed GD, antithyroid drugs for less than 3 months. The TCR library used RNA extracted from PBMCs. The same sample was also used in a study of T cells in Graves' hyperthyroidism and ophthalmopathy.

The receptor's source is a woman in her twenties or thirties with Graves disease. Sequencing was performed on peripheral blood mononuclear cells (PBMCs), taken at new diagnosis, from a patient treated with antithyroid drugs. J is TRBJ2-2 and V is TRBV10-3; 9 positions match TRBD2. CDR3 DNA sequence: TGTGCCATCAGTGTGACTAGCGGAAACACCGGGGAGCTGTTTTTT. Translated, it gives CAISVTSGNTGELFF.